The present T cell receptor (beta chain) was sequenced within a study of control samples from healthy donors and cancer patients. Generated by immunoSEQ multiplex PCR, the TCRdb table keeps only in-frame clones and is missing some. Among under 150,000 clones listed, about 91% were seen once. This CDR3 is built from 13 residues. Germline CDR1 reads SGHAT; CDR2 reads FQNNGV. V gave up 5 bases and J gave up 5 bases; unmatched junction bases: 5. The source of this sequence is a man in his forties or fifties in good health. Sequencing was carried out using blood. The V call is TRBV11-2, the J call TRBJ1-2; the match to TRBD1 covers 7 bases. Here the CDR3 reads CASSPGGGYGYTF. Written as DNA, the CDR3 is TGTGCCAGCAGCCCAGGGGGTGGGTATGGCTACACCTTC.